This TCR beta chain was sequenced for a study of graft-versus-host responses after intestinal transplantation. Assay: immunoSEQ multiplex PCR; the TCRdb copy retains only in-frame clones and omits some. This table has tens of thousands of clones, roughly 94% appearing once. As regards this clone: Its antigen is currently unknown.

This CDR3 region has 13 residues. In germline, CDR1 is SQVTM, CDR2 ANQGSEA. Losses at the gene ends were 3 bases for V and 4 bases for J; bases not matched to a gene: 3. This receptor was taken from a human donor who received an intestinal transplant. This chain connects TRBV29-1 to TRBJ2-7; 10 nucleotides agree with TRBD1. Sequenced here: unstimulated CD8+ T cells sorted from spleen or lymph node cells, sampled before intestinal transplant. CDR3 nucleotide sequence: TGCAGCGTTGAGACAGGGGGCGAATACGAGCAGTACTTC. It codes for CSVETGGEYEQYF.